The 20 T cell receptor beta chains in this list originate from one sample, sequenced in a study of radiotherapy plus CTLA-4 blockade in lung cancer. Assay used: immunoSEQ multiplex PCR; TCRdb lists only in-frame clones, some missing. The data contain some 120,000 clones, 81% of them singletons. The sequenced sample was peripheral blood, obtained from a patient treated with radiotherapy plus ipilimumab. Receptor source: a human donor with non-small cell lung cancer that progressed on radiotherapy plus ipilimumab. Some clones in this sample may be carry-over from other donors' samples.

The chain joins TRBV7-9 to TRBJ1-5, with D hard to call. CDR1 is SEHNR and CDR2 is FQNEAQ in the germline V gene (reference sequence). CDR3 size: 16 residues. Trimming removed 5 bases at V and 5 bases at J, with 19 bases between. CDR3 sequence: CASSHWTAVQDQPQHF. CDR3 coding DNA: TGTGCCAGCAGCCACTGGACCGCAGTACAAGATCAGCCCCAGCATTTT.

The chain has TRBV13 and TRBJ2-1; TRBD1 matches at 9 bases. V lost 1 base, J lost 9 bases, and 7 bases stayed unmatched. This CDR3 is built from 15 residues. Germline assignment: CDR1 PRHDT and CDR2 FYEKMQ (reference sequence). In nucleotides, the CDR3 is TGTGCCAGCAGCTTAGAGTCAACAGGGGGCTTTGAGCAGTTCTTC. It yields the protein CASSLESTGGFEQFF.

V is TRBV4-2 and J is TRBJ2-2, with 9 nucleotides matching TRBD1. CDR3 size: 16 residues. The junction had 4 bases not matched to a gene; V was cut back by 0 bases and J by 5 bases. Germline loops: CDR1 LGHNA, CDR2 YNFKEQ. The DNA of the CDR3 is TGTGCCAGCAGCCAAGACCGGGACAGGGAGACCGGGGAGCTGTTTTTT. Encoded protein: CASSQDRDRETGELFF.

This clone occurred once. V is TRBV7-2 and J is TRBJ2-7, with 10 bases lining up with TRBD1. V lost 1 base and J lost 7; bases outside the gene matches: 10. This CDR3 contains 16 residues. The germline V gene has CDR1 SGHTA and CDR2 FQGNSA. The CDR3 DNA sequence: TGTGCCAGCAGCTTAGTGAGTGGACAGGGGGGAAGGGAGCAGTACTTC. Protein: CASSLVSGQGGREQYF.

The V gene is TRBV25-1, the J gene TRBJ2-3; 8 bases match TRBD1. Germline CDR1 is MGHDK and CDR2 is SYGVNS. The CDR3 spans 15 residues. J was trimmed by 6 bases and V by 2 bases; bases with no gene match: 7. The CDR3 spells CASSEPRTGSDTQYF. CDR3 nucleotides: TGTGCCAGCAGTGAACCAAGGACAGGGAGCGATACGCAGTATTTT.

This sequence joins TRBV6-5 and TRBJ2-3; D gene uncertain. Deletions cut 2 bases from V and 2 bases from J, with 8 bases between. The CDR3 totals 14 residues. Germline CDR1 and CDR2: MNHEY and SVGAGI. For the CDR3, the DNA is TGTGCCAGCAGTTACCGACTTGACACAGATACGCAGTATTTT. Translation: CASSYRLDTDTQYF.

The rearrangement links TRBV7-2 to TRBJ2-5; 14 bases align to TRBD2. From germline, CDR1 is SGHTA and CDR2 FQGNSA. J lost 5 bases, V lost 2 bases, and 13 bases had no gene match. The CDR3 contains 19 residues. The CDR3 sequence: CASSLRTSGGRSYGETQYF. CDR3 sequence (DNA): TGTGCCAGCAGCTTAAGGACTAGCGGGGGGCGTAGTTATGGGGAGACCCAGTACTTC.

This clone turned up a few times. For the CDR3, the DNA is TGTGCCAGCAGCTTATTCGGGCCCCCCTACGAGCAGTACTTC. The encoded protein is CASSLFGPPYEQYF. The chain is built from TRBV7-2 and TRBJ2-7, with D uncertain. V lost 2 bases and J 2 bases, leaving 10 bases between the germline ends. This CDR3 region has 14 residues. CDR1 is SGHTA, CDR2 FQGNSA, per germline.

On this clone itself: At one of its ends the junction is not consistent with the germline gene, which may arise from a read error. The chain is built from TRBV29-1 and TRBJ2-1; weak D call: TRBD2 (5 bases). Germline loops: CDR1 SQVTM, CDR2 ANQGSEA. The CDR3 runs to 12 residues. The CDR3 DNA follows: TGCAGCGCCCTAGCCTCCGACAATGAGCAGTTCTTC. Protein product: CSALASDNEQFF.

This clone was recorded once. The CDR3 nucleotides are TGTGCCAGCAGCTTAACCCCCGCCGGGACAGGCACAGCCTACGAGCAGTACTTC. Its protein product is CASSLTPAGTGTAYEQYF. The rearrangement links TRBV7-3 to TRBJ2-7; TRBD1 agrees at 8 bases. The CDR3 has 18 residues. Germline CDR1 is SGHTA and CDR2 is FQGTGA. J lost 2 bases, V lost 0 bases, and 12 bases had no gene match.

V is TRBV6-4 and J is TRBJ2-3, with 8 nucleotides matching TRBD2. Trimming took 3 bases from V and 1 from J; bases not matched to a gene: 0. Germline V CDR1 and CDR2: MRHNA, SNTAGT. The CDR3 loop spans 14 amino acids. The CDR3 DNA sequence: TGTGCCAGCAGTGAGCGGGGGGGCACAGATACGCAGTATTTT. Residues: CASSERGGTDTQYF.

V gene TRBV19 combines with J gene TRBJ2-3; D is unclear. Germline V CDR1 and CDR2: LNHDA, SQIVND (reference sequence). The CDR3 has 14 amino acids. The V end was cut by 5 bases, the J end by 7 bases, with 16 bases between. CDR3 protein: CASSPSLGWYTQYF. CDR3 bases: TGTGCCAGTAGTCCGTCGCTAGGATGGTATACGCAGTATTTT. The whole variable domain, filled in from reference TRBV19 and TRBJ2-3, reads DGGITQSPKYLFRKEGQNVTLSCEQNLNHDAMYWYRQDPGQGLRLIYYSQIVNDFQKGDIAEGYSVSREKKESFPLTVTSAQKNPTAFYLCASSPSLGWYTQYFGPGTRLTVL.

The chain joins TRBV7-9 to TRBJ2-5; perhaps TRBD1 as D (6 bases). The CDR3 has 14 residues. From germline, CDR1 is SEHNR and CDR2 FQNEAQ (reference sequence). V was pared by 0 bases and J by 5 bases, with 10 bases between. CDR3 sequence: CASSLARQGETQYF. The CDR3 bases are TGTGCCAGCAGCTTAGCGCGGCAGGGGGAGACCCAGTACTTC.

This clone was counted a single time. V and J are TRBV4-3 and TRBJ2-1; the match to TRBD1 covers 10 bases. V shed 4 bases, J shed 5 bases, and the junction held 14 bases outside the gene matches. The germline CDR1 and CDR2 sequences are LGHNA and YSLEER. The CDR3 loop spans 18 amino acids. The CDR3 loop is CASSRLGDRGRIDNEQFF. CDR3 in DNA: TGCGCCAGCAGCCGGTTGGGAGACAGGGGGCGAATTGACAATGAGCAGTTCTTC.

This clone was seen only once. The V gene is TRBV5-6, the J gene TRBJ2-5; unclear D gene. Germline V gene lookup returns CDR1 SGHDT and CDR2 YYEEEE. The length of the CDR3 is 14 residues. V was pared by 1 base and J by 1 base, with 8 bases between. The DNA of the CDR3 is TGTGCCAGCAGCTTGACGGCGGCCCAAGAGACCCAGTACTTC. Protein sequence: CASSLTAAQETQYF.

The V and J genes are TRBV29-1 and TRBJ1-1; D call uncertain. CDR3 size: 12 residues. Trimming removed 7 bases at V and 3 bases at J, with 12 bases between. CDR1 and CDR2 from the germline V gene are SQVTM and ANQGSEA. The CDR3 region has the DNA TGCAGCGGCGGGGAGGAGTACACTGAAGCTTTCTTT. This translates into CSGGEEYTEAFF.

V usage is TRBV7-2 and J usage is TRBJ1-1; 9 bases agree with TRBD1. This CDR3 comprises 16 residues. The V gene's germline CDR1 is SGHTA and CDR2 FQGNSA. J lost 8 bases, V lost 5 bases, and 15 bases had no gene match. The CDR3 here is CASSRRRWGQGEEAFF. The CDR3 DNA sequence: TGTGCCAGCAGCCGACGGCGTTGGGGACAGGGCGAGGAAGCTTTCTTT.

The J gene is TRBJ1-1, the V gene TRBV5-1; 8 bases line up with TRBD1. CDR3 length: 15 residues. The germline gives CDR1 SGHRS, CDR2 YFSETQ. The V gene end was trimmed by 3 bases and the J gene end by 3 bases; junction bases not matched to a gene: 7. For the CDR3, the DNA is TGCGCCAGCAGCTCTTGGACAGGGAGGGACACTGAAGCTTTCTTT. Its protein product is CASSSWTGRDTEAFF. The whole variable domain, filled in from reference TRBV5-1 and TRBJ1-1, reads KAGVTQTPRYLIKTRGQQVTLSCSPISGHRSVSWYQQTPGQGLQFLFEYFSETQRNKGNFPGRFSGRQFSNSRSEMNVSTLELGDSALYLCASSSWTGRDTEAFFGQGTRLTVV.

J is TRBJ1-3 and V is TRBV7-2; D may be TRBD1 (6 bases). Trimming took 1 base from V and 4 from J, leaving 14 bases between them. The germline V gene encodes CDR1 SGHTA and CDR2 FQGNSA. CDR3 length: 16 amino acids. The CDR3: CASSLDPNRVGNTIYF. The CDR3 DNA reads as TGTGCCAGCAGCTTAGACCCTAACAGGGTAGGAAACACCATATATTTT.

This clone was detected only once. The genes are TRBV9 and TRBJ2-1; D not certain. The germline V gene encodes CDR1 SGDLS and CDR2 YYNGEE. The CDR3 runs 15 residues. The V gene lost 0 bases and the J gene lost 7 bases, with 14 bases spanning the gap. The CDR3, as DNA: TGTGCCAGCAGCGTAGTTGGAGCAATGAGGAATGAGCAGTTCTTC. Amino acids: CASSVVGAMRNEQFF.